These T cell receptor beta chains were read from a single sample in a study of human T cells and chemical hapten exposure. TCRdb processed the RACE reads anew with MiXCR; each CDR3 protein has one entry. The table lists tens of thousands of distinct CDR3 sequences, around 10% of them singletons. The sample in question was whole blood, obtained in connection with sensitization to the hapten diphenylcyclopropenone (DPC). The source of these receptors is a man in his forties with alopecia areata. Some clones in this sample may be carry-over from other donors' samples. Each CDR3 is given with its conserved first and last residue. Fields, in order: CDR3 length, V gene, J gene, CDR3 protein.

>15|TRBV28|TRBJ2-5
CASSLFTGGQETQYF
>15|TRBV28|TRBJ2-2
CASSAGTSGSGELFF
>15|TRBV11-3|TRBJ2-1
CASSRGLAGHNEQFF
>14|TRBV2|TRBJ2-7
CASSREPQSYEQYF
>16|TRBV28|TRBJ1-6
CAASLYSRDLNSPLHF
>13|TRBV11-3|TRBJ1-1
CASSVGEGTEAFF
>16|TRBV2|TRBJ2-7
CASSVPPGQISYEQYF
>15|TRBV14|TRBJ1-2
CASSQVPGQVYGYTF
>17|TRBV7-9|TRBJ2-7
CASSSTKGDRGPYEQYF
>16|TRBV12-3/TRBV12-4|TRBJ1-2
CASSDGDRGRFYGYTF
>16|TRBV19|TRBJ2-3
CASKQGFSVGTDTQYF
>14|TRBV6-1|TRBJ2-3
CASTPRETTDTQYF